This T cell receptor beta chain was observed in a study of identical twins. Study-level results: Abundant cord blood beta clonotypes carried fewer insertions; memory repertoires showed none.

To note about this clonotype: What it binds is unknown.

TCRdb reprocessed the 5' RACE reads with MiXCR, giving one entry per CDR3 protein. The table shows about 730,000 distinct CDR3 sequences, with approximately 22% occurring only once. The same specimen was also included in a second study, on T cells expressing NK-cell markers.

The TCR originated in a young woman in good health. Sequenced input: PBMCs.

The CDR3 coding sequence is TGTGCCAGCAGTCCTGGGCGTGGGACAGGGAATGAAAAACTGTTTTTT. Its translation: CASSPGRGTGNEKLFF. The chain uses TRBV6-2 or TRBV6-3 and TRBJ1-4; 9 nucleotides line up with TRBD1. Germline V lookup: CDR1 MNHEY, CDR2 SVGEGT. Germline trimming cut 5 bases from V and 5 bases from J; bases unmatched to any gene: 9. The CDR3 consists of 16 residues.